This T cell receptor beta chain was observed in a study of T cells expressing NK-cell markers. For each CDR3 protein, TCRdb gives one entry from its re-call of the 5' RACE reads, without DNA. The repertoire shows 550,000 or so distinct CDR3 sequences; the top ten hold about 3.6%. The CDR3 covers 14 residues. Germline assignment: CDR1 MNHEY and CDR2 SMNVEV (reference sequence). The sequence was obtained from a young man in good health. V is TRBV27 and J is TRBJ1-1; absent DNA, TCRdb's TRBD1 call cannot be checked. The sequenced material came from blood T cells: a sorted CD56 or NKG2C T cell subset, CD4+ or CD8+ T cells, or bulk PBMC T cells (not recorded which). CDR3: CASAWGGWDTEAFF.